One and the same sample provided the 21 T cell receptor beta chains below, sequenced in a study of blood T cell repertoires in COVID-19. Clones were sequenced by immunoSEQ multiplex PCR, and TCRdb holds only the in-frame ones, with some missing. The sample carries about 79,000 clones, more than 85% recorded once. The sample consisted of peripheral blood. Receptors were obtained from a man between 65 and 85 years old with active or convalescent COVID-19.

The chain combines TRBV19 with TRBJ2-1; 10 bases map to TRBD2. The CDR3 contains 15 residues. Losses at the gene ends were 5 bases for V and 3 bases for J; bases not matched to a gene: 4. Germline CDR1 and CDR2: LNHDA and SQIVND (reference sequence). The CDR3 region is CASSFRLAGYNEQFF. The CDR3 DNA reads as TGTGCCAGTAGTTTTAGACTAGCGGGCTACAATGAGCAGTTCTTC.

V is TRBV28 and J is TRBJ2-3; D perhaps matches TRBD2 (5 bases). The CDR3 is made up of 14 amino acids. Between the trimmed V and J ends, which lost 8 bases and 2 bases, there was a span of 14 bases. CDR1 is MDHEN, CDR2 SYDVKM, per germline. The CDR3 coding sequence is TGTGCCAGCGCCCCAGCGGATAACACAGATACGCAGTATTTT. This translates into CASAPADNTDTQYF.

This chain links TRBV10-3 with TRBJ1-3; D not certain. The germline CDR1 and CDR2 sequences are ENHRY and SYGVKD. This CDR3 region has 14 residues. The V end was cut by 11 bases, the J end by 0 bases, with 14 bases between. In DNA, the CDR3 is TGTGCCGTCCGAGAAACGAACTCTGGAAACACCATATATTTT. This gives the protein CAVRETNSGNTIYF.

There are a few counts of this clone. This chain links TRBV6-6 with TRBJ1-5; TRBD1 matches at 9 bases. After removal of 4 bases from V and 5 bases from J, the junction contained 6 bases not matched to a gene. Germline V gene lookup returns CDR1 MNHNY and CDR2 SVGAGI (reference sequence). The CDR3 is made up of 15 amino acids. The CDR3 here is CASSSGQGRDQPQHF. Here the CDR3 DNA reads TGTGCCAGCAGTTCGGGACAGGGAAGGGATCAGCCCCAGCATTTT.

The table lists this clone with a count of one. The chain recombines TRBV7-9 with TRBJ2-1; a weak D match, TRBD2 (6 bases). CDR1 is SEHNR and CDR2 is FQNEAQ in the germline V gene (reference sequence). Trimming left V 4 bases short and J 0 bases short, with 10 bases between. The CDR3 runs to 15 residues. CDR3 amino acids: CASSSMTSSYNEQFF. CDR3 nucleotide sequence: TGTGCCAGCAGCTCGATGACTAGCTCCTACAATGAGCAGTTCTTC. Complete variable domain (other parts from reference TRBV7-9 and TRBJ2-1): DTGVSQNPRHKITKRGQNVTFRCDPISEHNRLYWYRQTLGQGPEFLTYFQNEAQLEKSRLLSDRFSAERPKGSFSTLEIQRTEQGDSAMYLCASSSMTSSYNEQFFGPGTRLTVL.

J is TRBJ2-1 and V is TRBV6-2 or TRBV6-3; possibly TRBD2 for D (5 bases). Germline values: CDR1 MNHEY, CDR2 SVGEGT. The ends were cut back, 2 bases at V and 4 bases at J, with 6 bases in the middle. This CDR3 is built from 13 residues. The CDR3 here is CASSYDYYNEQFF. CDR3 bases: TGTGCCAGCAGTTACGACTATTACAATGAGCAGTTCTTC.

J is TRBJ1-1 and V is TRBV28; 8 nucleotides match TRBD1. Germline trimming cut 3 bases from V and 4 bases from J; bases unmatched to any gene: 4. The CDR3 totals 14 residues. Germline lookup yields CDR1 MDHEN and CDR2 SYDVKM. Here the CDR3 DNA reads TGTGCCAGCAGTTTCCCAGGGGGCCTCACTGAAGCTTTCTTT. Encoded protein: CASSFPGGLTEAFF.

The V and J genes are TRBV5-1 and TRBJ2-3; possible D gene TRBD2, 5 bases. V shed 0 bases and J shed 5 bases, with 13 bases lying between them. Germline V CDR1 and CDR2: SGHRS, YFSETQ. CDR3 length: 15 residues. CDR3 region: CASSLAVGEGDTQYF. CDR3 DNA: TGCGCCAGCAGCTTGGCCGTGGGTGAGGGAGATACGCAGTATTTT.

J is TRBJ2-7 and V is TRBV6-6, with TRBD1 identical over 7 bases. Germline V gene sequence: CDR1 MNHNY, CDR2 SVGAGI (reference sequence). The CDR3 is made up of 14 amino acids. The V and J ends lost 9 bases and 0 bases, in that order; junction bases with no gene match: 8. As DNA, the CDR3 is TGTGCCAGTGCCGGGACAGCCACCTCCTACGAGCAGTACTTC. This gives the protein CASAGTATSYEQYF.

This clone showed up just once. CDR3 loop: CASSYDSVNTEAFF. The CDR3 DNA is TGTGCCAGTAGTTATGACAGCGTGAACACTGAAGCTTTCTTT. This chain links TRBV19 with TRBJ1-1, with TRBD1 as a possible D gene (5 bases). CDR1 and CDR2 from the germline V gene are LNHDA and SQIVND (reference sequence). There are 14 residues in the CDR3. V was trimmed by 5 bases and J by 0 bases, leaving 10 bases between them.

This chain joins TRBV5-1 and TRBJ1-1, with no clear D. With 3 bases removed from V and 5 bases from J, the gap between germline ends came to 11 bases. There are 13 residues in the CDR3. Per the germline V gene, CDR1 is SGHRS and CDR2 is YFSETQ. The CDR3 coding sequence is TGCGCCAGCAGCTCGCTTGGGAGGACTGAAGCTTTCTTT. Its translation is CASSSLGRTEAFF.

The V gene is TRBV30, the J gene TRBJ1-2; possible D gene TRBD1, 5 bases. The CDR3 is 14 residues long. CDR1 and CDR2 (germline): GTSNPN, SVGIG (reference sequence). V was clipped by 0 bases and J by 4 bases, with 12 bases between them. CDR3 DNA: TGTGCCTGGAGTGTACCCGGGAGGGGCTATGGCTACACCTTC. This translates into CAWSVPGRGYGYTF.

The chain couples TRBV21-1 to TRBJ2-2; the D segment call TRBD1 is taken from the table without a DNA check. TRBV21-1 is given as a pseudogene. This CDR3 has 16 residues. In DNA form, the CDR3 reads TGTGCCAGCAGCAAAGGGCAGGGGGCGCCTGGCGGGGAGCTGTTTTTT. It codes for CASSKGQGAPGGELFF.

The chain has TRBV2 and TRBJ1-1; possible D gene TRBD1, 5 bases. The germline V gene encodes CDR1 SNHLY and CDR2 FYNNEI. This CDR3 has 12 amino acids. Trimming shortened V by 5 bases and J by 7 bases, and 11 bases separated the two germline ends. The CDR3 coding sequence is TGTGCCAGCAGTATAGGGGTGGGTGAAGCTTTCTTT. Residues: CASSIGVGEAFF.

This chain links TRBV3-1 (or the pseudogene TRBV3-2) with TRBJ2-7, with 8 positions matching TRBD1. Germline CDR1 reads LGHDT; CDR2 reads YNNKEL (reference sequence). V shed 3 bases and J 3 bases; nucleotides not matched to a gene: 1. CDR3 length: 13 residues. The CDR3 is CASSHGQGYEQYF. In DNA, the CDR3 is TGTGCCAGCAGCCACGGACAGGGCTACGAGCAGTACTTC.

The rearrangement joins TRBV28 to TRBJ1-4, with D hard to call. V was pared by 6 bases and J by 2 bases, with 10 bases between. There are 14 residues in the CDR3. From germline, CDR1 is MDHEN and CDR2 SYDVKM. The CDR3 sequence: CASRAAPTNEKLFF. The CDR3 DNA follows: TGTGCCAGCAGGGCGGCGCCGACTAATGAAAAACTGTTTTTT.

V usage is TRBV28 and J usage is TRBJ2-7; 8 bases map to TRBD2. There are 13 residues in the CDR3. The junction had 4 bases not matched to a gene; V was cut back by 7 bases and J by 2 bases. The V gene's germline CDR1 is MDHEN and CDR2 SYDVKM. CDR3 loop: CASNSGTTYEQYF. Written as DNA, the CDR3 is TGTGCCAGCAATAGCGGGACCACCTACGAGCAGTACTTC.

The chain has TRBV6-5 and TRBJ2-7, with 7 nucleotides matching TRBD2. The CDR3 has 14 residues. J lost 2 bases, V lost 2 bases, and 3 bases had no gene match. The germline CDR1 and CDR2 sequences are MNHEY and SVGAGI. CDR3 nucleotide sequence: TGTGCCAGCAGTTACGCTAGCGGCGCCTACGAGCAGTACTTC. Protein product: CASSYASGAYEQYF.

The V and J genes are TRBV11-2 and TRBJ2-1, with D unresolved. The V end lost 0 bases, the J end lost 0 bases, and 12 bases lay between the germline ends. CDR1 is SGHAT and CDR2 is FQNNGV in the germline V gene. The CDR3 contains 17 residues. Here the CDR3 reads CASSLDGSSLSYNEQFF. CDR3 nucleotide sequence: TGTGCCAGCAGCTTAGATGGTAGCAGCCTCTCCTACAATGAGCAGTTCTTC. Full variable domain (outside the CDR3, taken from reference TRBV11-2 and TRBJ2-1): EAGVAQSPRYKIIEKRQSVAFWCNPISGHATLYWYQQILGQGPKLLIQFQNNGVVDDSQLPKDRFSAERLKGVDSTLKIQPAKLEDSAVYLCASSLDGSSLSYNEQFFGPGTRLTVL.

The chain has TRBV30 and TRBJ2-7; 9 bases align to TRBD1. Germline V lookup: CDR1 GTSNPN, CDR2 SVGIG (reference sequence). V lost 2 bases to trimming and J lost 2 bases; unmatched junction nucleotides: 4. This CDR3 is built from 14 residues. The CDR3 DNA is TGTGCCTGGAGTCTTGGGACAGGGCCCTACGAGCAGTACTTC. Translating it yields CAWSLGTGPYEQYF. Full variable domain (outside the CDR3, taken from reference TRBV30 and TRBJ2-7): SQTIHQWPATLVQPVGSPLSLECTVEGTSNPNLYWYRQAAGRGLQLLFYSVGIGQISSEVPQNLSASRPQDRQFILSSKKLLLSDSGFYLCAWSLGTGPYEQYFGPGTRLTVT.

This sequence joins TRBV27 and TRBJ2-7, with 9 positions matching TRBD1. The CDR3 is made up of 16 amino acids. The germline gives CDR1 MNHEY, CDR2 SMNVEV (reference sequence). V lost 5 bases, J lost 3 bases, and 11 bases stayed unmatched. The CDR3 here is CASSPGTGSMSYEQYF. DNA of the CDR3: TGTGCCAGCAGTCCCGGGACAGGGTCAATGAGCTACGAGCAGTACTTC.